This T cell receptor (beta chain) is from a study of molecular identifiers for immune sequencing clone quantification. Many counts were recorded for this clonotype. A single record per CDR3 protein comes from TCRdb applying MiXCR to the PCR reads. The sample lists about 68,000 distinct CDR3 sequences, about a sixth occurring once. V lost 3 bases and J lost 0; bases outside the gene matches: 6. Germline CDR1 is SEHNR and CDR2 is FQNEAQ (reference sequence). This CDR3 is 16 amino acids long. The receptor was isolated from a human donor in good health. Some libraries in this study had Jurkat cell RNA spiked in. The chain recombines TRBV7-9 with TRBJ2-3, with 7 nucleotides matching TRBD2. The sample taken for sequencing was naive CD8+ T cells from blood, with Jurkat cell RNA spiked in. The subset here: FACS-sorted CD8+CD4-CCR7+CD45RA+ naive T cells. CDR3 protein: CASSFLTSSSTDTQYF. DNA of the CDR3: TGTGCCAGCAGCTTCCTGACTAGCAGCAGCACAGATACGCAGTATTTT.